The rows below give T cell receptor beta chains drawn from one sample of a study of OX40 agonist ivuxolimab in advanced cancers. Assay: immunoSEQ multiplex PCR; the TCRdb copy retains only in-frame clones and omits some. The data hold about 110,000 clones, with 90% observed a single time. Specimen: CD4+ or CD8+ T cells sorted from blood, collected in a trial of the OX40 agonist ivuxolimab. These TCRs come from an adult with an advanced solid tumor such as melanoma, head and neck, liver or kidney cancer. The CDR3 runs from the conserved cysteine through the conserved F or W. The D gene is left open where the match is weak. Clone sizes are given selectively: once, few, many, or a class where the clone is expanded.

j_call: TRBJ2-3
v_call: TRBV7-9
clone_size: .
d_call: .
cdr3_nt: TGTGCCAGCAGCACCATAAGAACAGATACGCAGTATTTT
cdr3_aa: CASSTIRTDTQYF

j_call: TRBJ2-2
v_call: TRBV13
clone_size: once
d_call: .
cdr3_nt: TGTGCCAGCAGCCCGGAAATAGGGTTTTTGAACACCGGGGAGCTGTTTTTT
cdr3_aa: CASSPEIGFLNTGELFF

j_call: TRBJ1-5
v_call: TRBV7-9
clone_size: .
d_call: .
cdr3_nt: TGTGCCAGCAGCTTCACCGGGACCAACCAGCCCCAGCATTTT
cdr3_aa: CASSFTGTNQPQHF

j_call: TRBJ1-2
v_call: TRBV7-2
clone_size: .
d_call: .
cdr3_nt: TGTGCCAGCAGCTTAGATCGGGGGAGGGATGGCTACACCTTC
cdr3_aa: CASSLDRGRDGYTF

j_call: TRBJ2-3
v_call: TRBV7-9
clone_size: .
d_call: TRBD1
cdr3_nt: TGTGCCAGCAGCTCGCCCCGGGACAGGGATATGACAGATACGCAGTATTTT
cdr3_aa: CASSSPRDRDMTDTQYF

j_call: TRBJ1-2
v_call: TRBV18
clone_size: few
d_call: .
cdr3_nt: TGTGCCAGCTCACCCGCCCGGGACACTGATGGCTACACCTTC
cdr3_aa: CASSPARDTDGYTF

j_call: TRBJ2-1
v_call: TRBV27
clone_size: .
d_call: TRBD1
cdr3_nt: TGTGCCAGCAGTTCCGACAGGGACCTTTTGGATGAGCAGTTCTTC
cdr3_aa: CASSSDRDLLDEQFF

j_call: TRBJ2-5
v_call: TRBV7-2
clone_size: .
d_call: .
cdr3_nt: TGTGCCAGCAGCTTACAAGTGTTGAAAGAGACCCAGTACTTC
cdr3_aa: CASSLQVLKETQYF

j_call: TRBJ1-4
v_call: TRBV19
clone_size: .
d_call: .
cdr3_nt: TGTGCCAGCGGTCCCAAGAGTGAAAAACTGTTTTTT
cdr3_aa: CASGPKSEKLFF

j_call: TRBJ2-3
v_call: TRBV21-1
clone_size: .
d_call: .
cdr3_nt: TGTGCCATCCTACCGGACGGTAGCACAGATACGCAGTATTTT
cdr3_aa: CAILPDGSTDTQYF

j_call: TRBJ2-4
v_call: TRBV30
clone_size: .
d_call: .
cdr3_nt: TGTGCCTGGAGTTTCAAAAACATTCAGTACTTC
cdr3_aa: CAWSFKNIQYF

j_call: TRBJ2-5
v_call: TRBV2
clone_size: .
d_call: TRBD1
cdr3_nt: TGTGCCAGCAGTGGGACAGGCCAAGAGACCCAGTACTTC
cdr3_aa: CASSGTGQETQYF

j_call: TRBJ2-1
v_call: TRBV11-3
clone_size: .
d_call: TRBD2
cdr3_nt: TGTGCCAGCAGCTTAGAGGGCGGGGGATATTCTAGCTACAATGAGCAGTTCTTC
cdr3_aa: CASSLEGGGYSSYNEQFF

j_call: TRBJ1-5
v_call: TRBV28
clone_size: .
d_call: .
cdr3_nt: TGTGCCAGCAGCCCGGGGCGGCAGCCCCAGCATTTT
cdr3_aa: CASSPGRQPQHF

j_call: TRBJ2-7
v_call: TRBV7-9
clone_size: .
d_call: .
cdr3_nt: TGTGCCAGCACCGTCGGGGCAGGGATTTCCTACGAGCAGTACTTC
cdr3_aa: CASTVGAGISYEQYF

j_call: TRBJ1-1
v_call: TRBV6-5
clone_size: .
d_call: .
cdr3_nt: TGTGCCACCGGGGGCCGGGGGTCCGTGGTAGCTTTCTTT
cdr3_aa: CATGGRGSVVAFF

j_call: TRBJ2-7
v_call: TRBV7-6
clone_size: .
d_call: .
cdr3_nt: TGTGCCAGCAGCCCATATGGGTCCTACGAGCAGTACTTC
cdr3_aa: CASSPYGSYEQYF

j_call: TRBJ2-7
v_call: TRBV7-2
clone_size: once
d_call: TRBD1
cdr3_nt: TGTGCCAGCAGCTCCTTGCAGGGGGTCTACGAGCAGTACTTC
cdr3_aa: CASSSLQGVYEQYF

j_call: TRBJ1-1
v_call: TRBV4-3
clone_size: .
d_call: .
cdr3_nt: TGCGCCAGCAGCCCGCAGAAAATAAAGGGCACTGAAGCTTTCTTT
cdr3_aa: CASSPQKIKGTEAFF

j_call: TRBJ1-5
v_call: TRBV7-2
clone_size: few
d_call: .
cdr3_nt: TGTGCCAGCAGCTCCGACGGTCAGCCCCAGCATTTT
cdr3_aa: CASSSDGQPQHF

j_call: TRBJ1-6
v_call: TRBV5-1
clone_size: .
d_call: .
cdr3_nt: TGCGCCAGCAGCGCCGGGACTGCCGAGAATTCACCCCTCCACTTT
cdr3_aa: CASSAGTAENSPLHF

j_call: TRBJ1-4
v_call: TRBV4-1
clone_size: once
d_call: TRBD1
cdr3_nt: TGCGCCAGCAGCCAAGCACAGGGGGCGGTCGAAAAACTGTTTTTT
cdr3_aa: CASSQAQGAVEKLFF

j_call: TRBJ2-7
v_call: TRBV7-9
clone_size: .
d_call: TRBD2
cdr3_nt: TGTGCCAGCAGCTTAGACGGGGGGACCACCTACGAGCAGTACTTC
cdr3_aa: CASSLDGGTTYEQYF

j_call: TRBJ1-6
v_call: TRBV2
clone_size: .
d_call: .
cdr3_nt: TGTGCCAGCAGTTCAGGCACGGGGAGCTCCTATAATTCACCCCTCCACTTT
cdr3_aa: CASSSGTGSSYNSPLHF

j_call: TRBJ2-3
v_call: TRBV28
clone_size: .
d_call: .
cdr3_nt: TGTGCCAGCAGAAACAAGGACAGTCCAACCACAGATACGCAGTATTTT
cdr3_aa: CASRNKDSPTTDTQYF

j_call: TRBJ1-1
v_call: TRBV28
clone_size: .
d_call: .
cdr3_nt: TGTGCCAGCAGCACGGGGGGGAGAAACACTGAAGCTTTCTTT
cdr3_aa: CASSTGGRNTEAFF

j_call: TRBJ2-7
v_call: TRBV6-5
clone_size: .
d_call: .
cdr3_nt: TGTGCCAGCAGTTACGGCGCAGGACGAATCTCCTACGAGCAGTACTTC
cdr3_aa: CASSYGAGRISYEQYF

j_call: TRBJ2-5
v_call: TRBV4-3
clone_size: .
d_call: .
cdr3_nt: TGCGCCAGCAGCCAAGTCTCGAATTTCCAAGAGACCCAGTACTTC
cdr3_aa: CASSQVSNFQETQYF

j_call: TRBJ1-2
v_call: TRBV28
clone_size: .
d_call: TRBD1
cdr3_nt: TGTGCCAGCAGGACCGGGACAGGGGATGGCTACACCTTC
cdr3_aa: CASRTGTGDGYTF

j_call: TRBJ2-1
v_call: TRBV11-2
clone_size: few
d_call: TRBD2
cdr3_nt: TGTGCCAGCAGCATGGGACTAGGCCAGCAGTTCTTC
cdr3_aa: CASSMGLGQQFF

j_call: TRBJ1-5
v_call: TRBV30
clone_size: .
d_call: .
cdr3_nt: TGTGCCTGGACCAATACAGGGAGCTCCAATCAGCCCCAGCATTTT
cdr3_aa: CAWTNTGSSNQPQHF

j_call: TRBJ1-3
v_call: TRBV7-2
clone_size: .
d_call: .
cdr3_nt: TGTGCCAGCAGCTCCCCCGTAGGAGGAAACACCATATATTTT
cdr3_aa: CASSSPVGGNTIYF

j_call: TRBJ1-1
v_call: TRBV18
clone_size: once
d_call: .
cdr3_nt: TGTGCCAGCTCACGTACAGGGACGAACACTGAAGCTTTCTTT
cdr3_aa: CASSRTGTNTEAFF

j_call: TRBJ2-5
v_call: TRBV25-1
clone_size: .
d_call: TRBD2
cdr3_nt: TGTGCCAGCAGTGAATTCGGGCGGGGGGGCGTAGAGACCCAGTACTTC
cdr3_aa: CASSEFGRGGVETQYF

j_call: TRBJ2-3
v_call: TRBV5-6
clone_size: .
d_call: .
cdr3_nt: TGTGCCAGCAGCTTAGGACCCAGCCTAGGCACAGATACGCAGTATTTT
cdr3_aa: CASSLGPSLGTDTQYF

j_call: TRBJ2-7
v_call: TRBV11-1
clone_size: .
d_call: TRBD1
cdr3_nt: TGTGCCAGCAGCAATACAGGGGGCGAGCAGTACTTC
cdr3_aa: CASSNTGGEQYF

j_call: TRBJ1-5
v_call: TRBV30
clone_size: few
d_call: .
cdr3_nt: TGTGCCTGGAGTGTAGGGTTTCAGCCCCAGCATTTT
cdr3_aa: CAWSVGFQPQHF